This passage covers 10 T cell receptor beta chains from one sample sequenced in a study of OX40 agonist ivuxolimab in advanced cancers. Libraries were constructed by the immunoSEQ multiplex PCR assay. TCRdb mirrors the immuneACCESS table, restricted to in-frame sequences. Some clones are absent from its copies; in checked studies, under half trace to an unresolved V gene, and the reason for the others is unknown. In all, the sample holds around 59,000 clones, and 89% of those were seen once. The ten largest clones add up to 9% to 15% of the sample. Sample: CD4+ or CD8+ T cells sorted from blood, taken in a trial of the OX40 agonist ivuxolimab. These receptors were obtained from an adult with an advanced solid tumor such as melanoma, head and neck, liver or kidney cancer.

This clone showed up just a few times. The chain combines TRBV7-9 with TRBJ1-2, with 11 bases fitting TRBD1. V was pared by 2 bases and J by 8 bases, with 10 bases of the junction left unmatched. Germline loops: CDR1 SEHNR, CDR2 FQNEAQ (reference sequence). There are 16 residues in the CDR3. CDR3 bases: TGTGCCAGCAGCTTATGGCTGGGACAGGGGGGAGAGGGCTACACCTTC. Its protein is CASSLWLGQGGEGYTF.

The chain has TRBV5-6 and TRBJ2-7, with 9 bases identical to TRBD2. The CDR3 length is 15 residues. Looked up from germline, CDR1 is SGHDT and CDR2 is YYEEEE. V trimming: 4 bases; J trimming: 4 bases; junction bases outside the gene matches: 9. CDR3 in DNA: TGTGCCAGCAGCATCCTTAGCGGGAGCCCTTACGAGCAGTACTTC. It is translated as CASSILSGSPYEQYF.

This clone was seen a single time. The CDR3 region is CASSLGSTEAFF. Here the CDR3 DNA reads TGTGCCAGCAGCTTGGGAAGCACTGAAGCTTTCTTT. This chain links TRBV7-9 with TRBJ1-1; the D is unclear. The V gene lost 3 bases and the J gene lost 4 bases, with 6 bases spanning the gap. CDR3 length equals 12 residues. The germline V gene encodes CDR1 SEHNR and CDR2 FQNEAQ (reference sequence).

The chain uses TRBV2 and TRBJ1-3, with 8 bases matching TRBD1. V shed 6 bases and J 2 bases; nucleotides not matched to a gene: 0. The CDR3 consists of 13 residues. Germline CDR1 reads SNHLY; CDR2 reads FYNNEI. In DNA form, the CDR3 reads TGTGCCAGCAGGACAGGGGCTGGAAACACCATATATTTT. Encoded protein: CASRTGAGNTIYF.

The rearrangement uses TRBV5-4 and TRBJ2-1; D remains unclear. V lost 5 bases and J lost 0, with 9 bases in between. Germline V CDR1 and CDR2: SGHNT, YYREEE (reference sequence). The CDR3 totals 14 residues. The CDR3 DNA is TGTGCCAGCAGAGGACGGAGCTCCTACAATGAGCAGTTCTTC. Translating it yields CASRGRSSYNEQFF.

The CDR3 coding sequence is TGTGCCAGCAGTTTCCCCGGAGATACGCAGTATTTT. Its protein is CASSFPGDTQYF. The chain carries TRBV27 and TRBJ2-3, with D unresolved. The CDR3 contains 12 residues. V was cut by 3 bases and J by 5 bases, with 6 bases left in between. Germline CDR1 reads MNHEY; CDR2 reads SMNVEV (reference sequence).

The chain links TRBV19 to TRBJ1-1; D is undetermined. Per germline, CDR1 LNHDA and CDR2 SQIVND (reference sequence). The CDR3 contains 11 residues. V lost 10 bases, J lost 5 bases, and 11 bases lay in between. CDR3 bases: TGTGCCATTAGGAGGTGGACTGAAGCTTTCTTT. It specifies CAIRRWTEAFF.

A single count supports this clone. V is TRBV6-4 and J is TRBJ1-2, with 7 bases that match TRBD1. The CDR3 contains 18 residues. V was pared by 4 bases and J by 2 bases, with 16 bases of the junction left unmatched. Germline lookup yields CDR1 MRHNA and CDR2 SNTAGT. The CDR3, as DNA: TGTGCCAGCAGTGTTGCCAGGGGGAGATGGGAATGGAACTATGGCTACACCTTC. Protein sequence: CASSVARGRWEWNYGYTF.

The chain links TRBV29-1 to TRBJ1-2; no clear D. The CDR3 spans 14 residues. Trimming removed 7 bases at V and 4 bases at J, with 19 bases between. Germline values: CDR1 SQVTM, CDR2 ANQGSEA. The CDR3: CSAEGPSGGYGYTF. The CDR3 DNA follows: TGCAGCGCCGAAGGGCCATCCGGTGGCTATGGCTACACCTTC. Variable domain in full (rest from reference TRBV29-1 and TRBJ1-2): SAVISQKPSRDICQRGTSLTIQCQVDSQVTMMFWYRQQPGQSLTLIATANQGSEATYESGFVIDKFPISRPNLTFSTLTVSNMSPEDSSIYLCSAEGPSGGYGYTFGSGTRLTVV.

The rearrangement links TRBV6-5 to TRBJ1-1, with D uncertain. Per the germline V gene, CDR1 is MNHEY and CDR2 is SVGAGI. V lost 6 bases and J lost 5, with 16 bases in between. This CDR3 region has 14 residues. Here the CDR3 DNA reads TGTGCCAGCAGCCCGGGAATCCTGGGGACTGAAGCTTTCTTT. It codes for CASSPGILGTEAFF.